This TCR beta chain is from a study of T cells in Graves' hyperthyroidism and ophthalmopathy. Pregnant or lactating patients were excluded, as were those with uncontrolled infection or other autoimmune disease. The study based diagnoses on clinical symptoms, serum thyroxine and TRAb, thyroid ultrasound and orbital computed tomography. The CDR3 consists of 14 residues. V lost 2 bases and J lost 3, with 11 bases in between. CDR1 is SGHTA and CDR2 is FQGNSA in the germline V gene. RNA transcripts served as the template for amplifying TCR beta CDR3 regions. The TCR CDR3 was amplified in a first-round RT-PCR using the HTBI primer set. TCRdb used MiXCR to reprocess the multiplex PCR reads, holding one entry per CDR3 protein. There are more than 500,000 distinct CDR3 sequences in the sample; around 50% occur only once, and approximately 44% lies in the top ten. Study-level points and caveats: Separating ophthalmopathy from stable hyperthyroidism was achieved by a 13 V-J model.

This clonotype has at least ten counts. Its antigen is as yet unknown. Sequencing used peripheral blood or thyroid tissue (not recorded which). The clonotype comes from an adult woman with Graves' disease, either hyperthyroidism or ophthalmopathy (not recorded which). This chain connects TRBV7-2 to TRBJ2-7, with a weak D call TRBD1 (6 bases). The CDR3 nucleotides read TGTGCCAGCAGCTTAAGGGACACGCGCTACGAGCAGTACTTC. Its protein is CASSLRDTRYEQYF.